These 6 T cell receptor beta chains were all obtained from the same sample, sequenced in a study of technical replicates of blood from several donors. The assay was immunoSEQ multiplex PCR, and TCRdb's table has in-frame clones only and misses some. The data contain over 60,000 clones, 93% of them singletons. The material sequenced was T cells isolated from PBMCs. The receptors shown here come from a human donor in good health.

The J gene is TRBJ1-1, the V gene TRBV4-2; the D gene is possibly TRBD1 (6 bases). The CDR3 runs 17 residues. From germline, CDR1 is LGHNA and CDR2 YNFKEQ. The V gene lost 1 base and the J gene lost 2 bases, with 17 bases spanning the gap. CDR3 DNA: TGTGCCAGCAGCCAAGTTCTTTGGCAGGGGAATAACACTGAAGCTTTCTTT. It translates to CASSQVLWQGNNTEAFF.

The rearrangement links TRBV9 to TRBJ2-5, with 9 bases identical to TRBD2. The J segment lost 4 bases and the V segment lost 3 bases, leaving 7 bases of the junction unmatched. In germline, CDR1 is SGDLS, CDR2 YYNGEE. This CDR3 comprises 15 residues. CDR3 sequence (DNA): TGTGCCAGCAGCGCGCGGGGGGGTTACGCAGAGACCCAGTACTTC. This gives the protein CASSARGGYAETQYF.

This chain connects TRBV2 to TRBJ2-5; 12 bases match TRBD2. J gave up 4 bases and V 4 bases, and 4 bases lay outside the gene matches. Germline CDR1 and CDR2: SNHLY and FYNNEI. The CDR3 consists of 15 residues. CDR3 in amino acids: CASSGRLAGVETQYF. The CDR3, as DNA: TGTGCCAGCAGTGGAAGACTAGCGGGAGTAGAGACCCAGTACTTC.

The chain joins TRBV7-9 to TRBJ2-2; D gene ambiguous. V lost 5 bases, J lost 5 bases, and 24 bases lay in between. The germline gives CDR1 SEHNR, CDR2 FQNEAQ (reference sequence). The length of the CDR3 is 18 residues. CDR3 residues: CASSPIGNWVSGTGELFF. CDR3 nucleotide sequence: TGTGCCAGCAGCCCGATCGGCAATTGGGTTTCGGGTACCGGGGAGCTGTTTTTT. Together with reference TRBV7-9 and TRBJ2-2, the CDR3 gives the full variable domain: DTGVSQNPRHKITKRGQNVTFRCDPISEHNRLYWYRQTLGQGPEFLTYFQNEAQLEKSRLLSDRFSAERPKGSFSTLEIQRTEQGDSAMYLCASSPIGNWVSGTGELFFGEGSRLTVL.

The chain joins TRBV5-1 to TRBJ1-1, with 7 bases matching TRBD1. V shed 0 bases, J shed 1 base, and the junction held 3 bases outside the gene matches. CDR3 length: 15 residues. CDR1 SGHRS and CDR2 YFSETQ come from the germline V gene. CDR3 sequence: CASSLVAGGNTEAFF. CDR3 DNA: TGCGCCAGCAGCTTGGTTGCAGGGGGGAACACTGAAGCTTTCTTT.

The chain uses TRBV30 and TRBJ2-2; weak D call: TRBD2 (6 bases). The CDR3 has 15 residues. V lost 4 bases and J 7 bases, leaving 19 bases between the germline ends. Germline CDR1 GTSNPN, CDR2 SVGIG (reference sequence). CDR3 DNA: TGTGCCTGGAAGGAGGGAGGTCCGTTCATCGGGGAGCTGTTTTTT. This sequence encodes CAWKEGGPFIGELFF.